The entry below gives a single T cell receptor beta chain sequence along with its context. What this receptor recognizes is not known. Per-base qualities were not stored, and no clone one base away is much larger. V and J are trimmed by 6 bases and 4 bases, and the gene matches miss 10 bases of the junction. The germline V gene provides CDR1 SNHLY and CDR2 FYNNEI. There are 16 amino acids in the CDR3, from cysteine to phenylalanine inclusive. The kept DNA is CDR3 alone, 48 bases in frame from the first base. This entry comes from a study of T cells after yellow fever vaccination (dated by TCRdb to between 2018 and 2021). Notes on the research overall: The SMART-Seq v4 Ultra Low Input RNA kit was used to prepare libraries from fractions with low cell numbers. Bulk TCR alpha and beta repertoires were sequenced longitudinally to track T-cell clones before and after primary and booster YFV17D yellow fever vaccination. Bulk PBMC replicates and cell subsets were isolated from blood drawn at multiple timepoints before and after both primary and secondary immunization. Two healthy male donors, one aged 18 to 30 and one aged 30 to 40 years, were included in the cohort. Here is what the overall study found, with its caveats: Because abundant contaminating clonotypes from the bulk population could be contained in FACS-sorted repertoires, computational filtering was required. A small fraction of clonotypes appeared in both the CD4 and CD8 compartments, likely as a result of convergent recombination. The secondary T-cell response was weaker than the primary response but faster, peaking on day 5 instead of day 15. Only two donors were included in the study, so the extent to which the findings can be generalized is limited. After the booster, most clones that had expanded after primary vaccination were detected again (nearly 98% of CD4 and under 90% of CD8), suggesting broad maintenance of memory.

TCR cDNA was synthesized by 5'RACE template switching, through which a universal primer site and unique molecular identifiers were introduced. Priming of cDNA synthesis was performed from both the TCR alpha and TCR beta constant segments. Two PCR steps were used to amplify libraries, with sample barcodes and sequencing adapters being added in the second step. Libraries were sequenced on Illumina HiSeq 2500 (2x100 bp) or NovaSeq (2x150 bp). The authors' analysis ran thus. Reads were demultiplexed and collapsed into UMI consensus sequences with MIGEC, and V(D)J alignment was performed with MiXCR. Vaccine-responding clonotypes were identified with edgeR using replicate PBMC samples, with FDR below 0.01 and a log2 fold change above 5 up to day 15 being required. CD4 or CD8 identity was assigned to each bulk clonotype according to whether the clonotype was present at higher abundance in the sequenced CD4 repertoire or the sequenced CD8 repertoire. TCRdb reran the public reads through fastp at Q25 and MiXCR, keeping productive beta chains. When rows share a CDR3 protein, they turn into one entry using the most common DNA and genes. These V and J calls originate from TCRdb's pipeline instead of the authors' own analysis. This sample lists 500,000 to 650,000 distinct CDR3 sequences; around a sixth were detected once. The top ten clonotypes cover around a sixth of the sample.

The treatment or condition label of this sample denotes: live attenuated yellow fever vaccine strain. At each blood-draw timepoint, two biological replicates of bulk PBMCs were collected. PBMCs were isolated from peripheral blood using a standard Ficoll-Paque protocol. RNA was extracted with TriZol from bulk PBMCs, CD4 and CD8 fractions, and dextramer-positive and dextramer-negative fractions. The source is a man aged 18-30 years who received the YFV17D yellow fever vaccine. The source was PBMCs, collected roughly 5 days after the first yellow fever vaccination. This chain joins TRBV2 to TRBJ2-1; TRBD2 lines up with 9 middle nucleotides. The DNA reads TGTGCCAGCAGGCCCCCCGGGCGGGGGGGATACAATGAGCAGTTCTTC. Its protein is CASRPPGRGGYNEQFF.